The clone carrying this T cell receptor beta chain was counted once. Sequencing was performed with immunoSEQ multiplex PCR; in TCRdb, only in-frame clones are kept and a portion is missing. There are about 280,000 clones in the sample; roughly 90% occur only once, and roughly 0.93% lies in the top ten. CDR1 is SGHVS, CDR2 FQNEAQ, per germline. The CDR3 spans 18 residues. V lost 5 bases, J lost 5 bases, and 15 bases stayed unmatched. The sample is drawn from a study of cytomegalovirus exposure and HLA in healthy donors. The chain is built from TRBV7-8 and TRBJ2-1, with 10 bases aligning to TRBD2. Sequenced material: PBMCs. This TCR was recovered from a woman between 18 and 29 years old in good health and CMV-seronegative. The DNA for the CDR3 is TGTGCCAGCAGCAGAGAAAGGTCTAGCGGGAGCCAACACAATGAGCAGTTCTTC. This encodes CASSRERSSGSQHNEQFF.